This entry is about one TCR beta chain. The data originate from a study of immune cell composition in non-small cell lung cancer. Libraries were prepared by immunoSEQ multiplex PCR; TCRdb keeps only in-frame clonotypes and omits some of them. The data show roughly 2,900 clones, with over 70% seen just once and around 4.6% held by the top ten. This CDR3 has 19 amino acids. J was trimmed by 4 bases and V by 0 bases; bases with no gene match: 10. Germline V lookup: CDR1 LGHNA, CDR2 YSLEER. The sequence was obtained from a human donor with non-small cell lung cancer. This chain joins TRBV4-3 and TRBJ2-3; 13 bases are shared with TRBD2. Material: lung tumor tissue. CDR3 loop: CASSQETSGRAGSADTQYF. The CDR3 DNA reads as TGCGCCAGCAGCCAAGAAACTAGCGGGAGGGCCGGTTCGGCAGATACGCAGTATTTT.